The 7 T cell receptor beta chains given below trace back to one sample, sequenced in a study of blood T cell repertoires in COVID-19. The data were produced by immunoSEQ multiplex PCR, yet TCRdb's version contains in-frame clones alone and is incomplete. The table has a few hundred thousand clones, around 86% seen once. The material sequenced was PBMCs or T cells enriched from blood (not recorded which). Every receptor here comes from a woman between 40 and 55 years old with acute COVID-19.

The V call is TRBV19, the J call TRBJ2-1, with D perhaps matching TRBD1 (6 bases). Germline assignment: CDR1 LNHDA and CDR2 SQIVND (reference sequence). The CDR3 is 15 amino acids. V lost 0 bases and J lost 3, with 9 bases in between. The CDR3 DNA is TGTGCCAGTAGTATAGATGGACAGCTCTACAATGAGCAGTTCTTC. Its protein product is CASSIDGQLYNEQFF.

Written as DNA, the CDR3 is TGTGCCATCAGTCCCTCCGGTACAGGAAGATCACCCCTCCACTTT. It yields the protein CAISPSGTGRSPLHF. The chain couples TRBV10-3 to TRBJ1-6; tentatively, D is TRBD1 (5 bases). The ends were cut back, 5 bases at V and 10 bases at J, with 18 bases in the middle. Germline CDR1 reads ENHRY; CDR2 reads SYGVKD. This CDR3 comprises 15 residues.

V usage is TRBV7-2 and J usage is TRBJ1-2; TRBD1 matches at 7 bases. CDR1 SGHTA and CDR2 FQGNSA come from the germline V gene. Germline trimming cut 5 bases from V and 0 bases from J; bases unmatched to any gene: 12. CDR3 length: 17 residues. The CDR3 reads CASSPGTAWVANYGYTF. CDR3 sequence (DNA): TGTGCCAGCAGCCCCGGGACAGCTTGGGTAGCTAACTATGGCTACACCTTC.

This clone occurred once. The V and J genes are TRBV12-3 or TRBV12-4 and TRBJ1-6; D unclear. The CDR3 length is 13 residues. Deletions cut 1 base from V and 11 bases from J, with 9 bases between. CDR3 sequence (DNA): TGTGCCAGCAGTTTAGGGGAGGGAACACCCCTCCACTTT. Translating gives CASSLGEGTPLHF.

This sequence joins TRBV7-9 and TRBJ2-3; the D gene is possibly TRBD2 (6 bases). V gave up 5 bases and J gave up 1 base, with 13 bases separating them. CDR3 length: 15 residues. In germline, CDR1 is SEHNR, CDR2 FQNEAQ (reference sequence). Here the CDR3 reads CASSRGDFRTDTQYF. In DNA, the CDR3 is TGTGCCAGCAGCCGCGGGGACTTCCGCACAGATACGCAGTATTTT.

The table lists this clone with a count of one. This chain joins TRBV14 and TRBJ2-7; perhaps TRBD2 as D (6 bases). V was pared by 1 base and J by 2 bases, with 12 bases between. The CDR3 length is 15 residues. CDR1 SGHDN and CDR2 FVKESK come from the germline V gene. As DNA, the CDR3 is TGTGCCAGCAGCCAAGGAGTGGGGGGTACCTACGAGCAGTACTTC. Its translation: CASSQGVGGTYEQYF.

In DNA form, the CDR3 reads TGTGCCAGCAGACTAAATTCACCCCTCCACTTT. Its protein is CASRLNSPLHF. The chain joins TRBV28 to TRBJ1-6; D is unresolved. The CDR3 has 11 amino acids. The germline V and J ends were trimmed by 6 bases and 7 bases, with 4 bases remaining between them. CDR1 is MDHEN and CDR2 is SYDVKM in the germline V gene.